Below, 27 T cell receptor beta chains from the same sample are listed, as sequenced in a study of metastatic and nonmetastatic thyroid tumors (TCRdb year 2020). None of the patients had been given any treatment before thyroid surgery. Receptors were amplified or captured by PCR. This sample was sequenced with an Illumina HiSeq 4000. The public reads were run again by TCRdb, first through fastp at Q25 and then through MiXCR, and only productive beta chains were kept. The sample includes several thousand clones, with about 31% observed a single time. Roughly 10% of the sample lies in the top ten. The sequenced sample was tumor tissue. These TCRs come from a female donor with papillary thyroid cancer or a benign thyroid nodule (not recorded which). Some clones in this sample may be carry-over from other donors' samples.

Worth noting for this clone: The junction differs from germline at one of its ends, possibly a read error. This rearrangement joins TRBV5-4 to TRBJ1-5; D gene uncertain. Looked up from germline, CDR1 is SGHNT and CDR2 is YYREEE (reference sequence). CDR3 size: 14 residues. The CDR3 sequence is CASSIRGSNQLQHF. DNA for the CDR3: TGTGCCAGCAGCATCCGGGGAAGCAATCAGCTCCAGCATTTT. Using reference TRBV5-4 and TRBJ1-5 for the parts outside the CDR3, the full variable domain is ETGVTQSPTHLIKTRGQQVTLRCSSQSGHNTVSWYQQALGQGPQFIFQYYREEENGRGNFPPRFSGLQFPNYSSELNVNALELDDSALYLCASSIRGSNQLQHFGDGTRLSIL.

At least ten counts were recorded for this clone. The V and J genes are TRBV29-1 and TRBJ1-2; D gene uncertain. The germline V and J ends were trimmed by 0 bases and 2 bases, with 10 bases remaining between them. Germline loops: CDR1 SQVTM, CDR2 ANQGSEA. This CDR3 spans 14 amino acids. The CDR3 DNA reads as TGCAGCGTTGAAGATCGGAAGAGAAACTATGGCTACACCTTC. Translated, it gives CSVEDRKRNYGYTF. Supplemented by reference TRBV29-1 and TRBJ1-2, the full variable domain reads SAVISQKPSRDICQRGTSLTIQCQVDSQVTMMFWYRQQPGQSLTLIATANQGSEATYESGFVIDKFPISRPNLTFSTLTVSNMSPEDSSIYLCSVEDRKRNYGYTFGSGTRLTVV.

This clone showed up just a few times. This chain links TRBV27 with TRBJ1-3; tentatively, D is TRBD1 (5 bases). The CDR3 totals 15 residues. The germline V gene has CDR1 MNHEY and CDR2 SMNVEV (reference sequence). Trimming pared 2 bases from V and 0 bases from J, leaving 8 bases between. The CDR3: CASSLEGNSGNTIYF. The CDR3 DNA reads TGTGCCAGCAGTTTAGAGGGGAACTCTGGAAACACCATATATTTT.

This clone was detected a few times. The rearrangement links TRBV24-1 to TRBJ2-2, with 7 bases fitting TRBD2. Looked up from germline, CDR1 is KGHDR and CDR2 is SFDVKD. This CDR3 contains 14 residues. Trimming cost V 1 base and J 7 bases; bases outside gene matches: 2. CDR3 nucleotide sequence: TGTGCCACCAGTGATTTTTTAGCGGGCGGGGAGCTGTTTTTT. Translation gives CATSDFLAGGELFF.

This clone is deemed medium-sized. The chain combines TRBV9 with TRBJ2-3; 7 positions match TRBD2. The junction had 4 bases not matched to a gene; V was cut back by 1 base and J by 5 bases. The CDR3 contains 14 residues. Germline loops: CDR1 SGDLS, CDR2 YYNGEE. CDR3 region: CASSVWGGEDTQYF. The CDR3 DNA is TGTGCCAGCAGCGTATGGGGAGGGGAAGATACGCAGTATTTT.

In its sample, this clone is medium-sized. The rearrangement uses TRBV3-1 and TRBJ1-2; no reliable D call. The CDR3 totals 15 residues. The V end was cut by 0 bases, the J end by 3 bases, with 11 bases between. Germline CDR1 and CDR2: LGHDT and YNNKEL (reference sequence). CDR3 protein: CASSQDLGSHYGYTF. The CDR3 region has the DNA TGTGCCAGCAGCCAAGATTTGGGCAGCCACTATGGCTACACCTTC. The full variable domain, its missing parts supplied by reference TRBV3-1 and TRBJ1-2, is DTAVSQTPKYLVTQMGNDKSIKCEQNLGHDTMYWYKQDSKKFLKIMFSYNNKELIINETVPNRFSPKSPDKAHLNLHINSLELGDSAVYFCASSQDLGSHYGYTFGSGTRLTVV.

This clone was counted only a few times. The rearrangement joins TRBV6-1 to TRBJ2-1, with TRBD2 as a possible D gene (5 bases). The CDR3 sequence is 14 residues long. V was trimmed by 7 bases and J by 12 bases, leaving 22 bases between them. Germline-derived CDR1 and CDR2 are MNHNS and SASEGT. The chain's CDR3 is CASTLVTLNEGQFF. Here the CDR3 DNA reads TGTGCCAGCACCCTAGTCACTTTAAATGAGGGGCAGTTCTTC.

The CDR3 DNA is TGTGCCAGCGACAGCTCCTACGAGCAGTACTTC. Translating it yields CASDSSYEQYF. V and J are TRBV28 and TRBJ2-7, with TRBD1 as a possible D gene (5 bases). Looked up from germline, CDR1 is MDHEN and CDR2 is SYDVKM. The CDR3 totals 11 residues. Trimming cost V 8 bases and J 0 bases, with 5 bases left between them.

The chain is built from TRBV11-2 and TRBJ2-3, with TRBD2 matching over 7 bases. Trimming removed 6 bases from V and 4 bases from J; junction bases left unmatched: 13. The CDR3 consists of 16 residues. From germline, CDR1 is SGHAT and CDR2 FQNNGV. CDR3 DNA: TGTGCCAGCAGTCACCCTAGCGGTAAAAGGGCAGATACGCAGTATTTT. This codes for CASSHPSGKRADTQYF.

This clone was picked up many times. This chain uses TRBV11-1 with TRBJ2-3; D is ambiguous. Germline V gene sequence: CDR1 SGHAT, CDR2 FQDESV (reference sequence). Trimming stripped 5 bases from V and 3 bases from J, with 12 bases between. The CDR3 is 14 residues long. This chain's CDR3 is CASSRNSGTDTQYF. CDR3 nucleotide sequence: TGTGCCAGCAGCCGGAATTCCGGGACAGATACGCAGTATTTT.

The chain employs TRBV28 and TRBJ2-7, with D possibly matching TRBD1 (5 bases). The germline V gene has CDR1 MDHEN and CDR2 SYDVKM. The V end was cut by 2 bases, the J end by 0 bases, with 5 bases between. The CDR3 extends over 13 amino acids. CDR3 sequence reads: CASSLQGSYEQYF. CDR3 bases: TGTGCCAGCAGTTTACAGGGCTCCTACGAGCAGTACTTC.

This clone is judged medium-sized. This chain links TRBV28 with TRBJ2-1, with D possibly being TRBD2 (6 bases). Per the germline V gene, CDR1 is MDHEN and CDR2 is SYDVKM. Trimming cost V 2 bases and J 12 bases, with 11 bases left between them. This CDR3 contains 12 residues. The CDR3 region has the DNA TGTGCCAGCAGTTTACGACTAGGGCGGCAGTTCTTC. This sequence encodes CASSLRLGRQFF.

Only a few counts were recorded for this clone. The CDR3 sequence is CASPLEEREDYEQYF. The CDR3 DNA reads as TGTGCCAGTCCTTTAGAAGAGCGGGAGGACTACGAGCAGTACTTC. The chain links TRBV28 to TRBJ2-7; 9 bases are a match to TRBD2. J was trimmed by 3 bases and V by 9 bases; bases with no gene match: 12. Per the germline V gene, CDR1 is MDHEN and CDR2 is SYDVKM. The CDR3 runs 15 residues.

This clone is medium-sized within its sample. The V call is TRBV9, the J call TRBJ2-6, with TRBD1 identical over 8 bases. The CDR3 is 18 residues long. J was trimmed by 0 bases and V by 4 bases; bases with no gene match: 9. Germline V gives CDR1 SGDLS, CDR2 YYNGEE. The CDR3 loop is CASSFRSTGGSGANVLTF. The CDR3 bases are TGTGCCAGCAGCTTCCGAAGTACAGGGGGCTCTGGGGCCAACGTCCTGACTTTC. Combining the CDR3 with reference TRBV9 and TRBJ2-6 gives the whole variable domain DSGVTQTPKHLITATGQRVTLRCSPRSGDLSVYWYQQSLDQGLQFLIQYYNGEERAKGNILERFSAQQFPDLHSELNLSSLELGDSALYFCASSFRSTGGSGANVLTFGAGSRLTVL.

This clone counts as medium-sized. This chain's CDR3 is CASRRQGAGEQYF. The CDR3 DNA follows: TGTGCCAGCAGGCGACAGGGGGCAGGGGAGCAGTACTTC. The chain has TRBV2 and TRBJ2-7; 10 bases are shared with TRBD1. The CDR3 extends over 13 amino acids. The germline CDR1 and CDR2 sequences are SNHLY and FYNNEI. Trimming removed 6 bases from V and 7 bases from J; junction bases left unmatched: 6. Full variable domain (outside the CDR3, taken from reference TRBV2 and TRBJ2-7): EPEVTQTPSHQVTQMGQEVILRCVPISNHLYFYWYRQILGQKVEFLVSFYNNEISEKSEIFDDQFSVERPDGSNFTLKIRSTKLEDSAMYFCASRRQGAGEQYFGPGTRLTVT.

The chain carries TRBV9 and TRBJ2-1; 10 bases line up with TRBD2. This CDR3 has 15 residues. V trimming: 2 bases; J trimming: 9 bases; junction bases outside the gene matches: 8. Germline V CDR1 and CDR2: SGDLS, YYNGEE. The CDR3 reads CASSVSLAGGTEQFF. The CDR3, as DNA: TGTGCCAGCAGCGTCTCCTTAGCGGGGGGAACTGAGCAGTTCTTC.

This clone ranks as medium-sized. V gene TRBV20-1 combines with J gene TRBJ2-7, with TRBD2 matching over 10 bases. Germline V gene sequence: CDR1 DFQATT, CDR2 SNEGSKA (reference sequence). J was trimmed by 6 bases and V by 2 bases; bases with no gene match: 4. The CDR3 spans 13 residues. CDR3 nucleotide sequence: TGCAGTGCTAGAACTAGCGGGATAGGCGAGCAGTACTTC. Protein product: CSARTSGIGEQYF.

By sample share, this clone is medium-sized. V and J are TRBV6-1 and TRBJ1-2; D is unclear. Trimming removed 0 bases at V and 4 bases at J, with 12 bases between. This CDR3 has 15 amino acids. Germline assignment: CDR1 MNHNS and CDR2 SASEGT. The CDR3 DNA is TGTGCCAGCAGTGAAGCGAGTAAGGGTCCCTATGGCTACACCTTC. Protein product: CASSEASKGPYGYTF.

This rearrangement joins TRBV11-1 to TRBJ2-3, with D possibly being TRBD1 or TRBD2 (5 bases each). Trimming removed 1 base at V and 2 bases at J, with 16 bases between. This CDR3 has 17 residues. Germline CDR1 reads SGHAT; CDR2 reads FQDESV (reference sequence). CDR3 sequence reads: CASSLGVRVGDTDTQYF. The CDR3 coding sequence is TGTGCCAGCAGCTTAGGAGTCAGGGTGGGGGACACAGATACGCAGTATTTT. Complete variable domain (other parts from reference TRBV11-1 and TRBJ2-3): EAEVAQSPRYKITEKSQAVAFWCDPISGHATLYWYRQILGQGPELLVQFQDESVVDDSQLPKDRFSAERLKGVDSTLKIQPAELGDSAMYLCASSLGVRVGDTDTQYFGPGTRLTVL.

This clone is termed medium-sized. V gene TRBV12-3 or TRBV12-4 combines with J gene TRBJ1-2; TRBD1 is a possible D gene (6 bases). V was trimmed by 1 base and J by 8 bases, leaving 17 bases between them. The CDR3 has 15 residues. The DNA for the CDR3 is TGTGCCAGCAGTTTAGGATCCGGGGGCTCGGGAGGCTACACCTTC. Protein: CASSLGSGGSGGYTF.

The V call is TRBV11-3, the J call TRBJ2-7, with 13 bases identical to TRBD2. Germline V gene lookup returns CDR1 SGHNT and CDR2 YENEEA. The CDR3 is 15 amino acids. With 4 bases clipped from V and 3 bases from J, the junction kept 3 bases outside the gene matches. CDR3 DNA sequence: TGTGCCAGCAGCTACAGGACTAGCGGGAGCTACGAGCAGTACTTC. Its translation: CASSYRTSGSYEQYF.

With respect to this clone: The CDR3 carries no conserved terminal phenylalanine or tryptophan, so it likely arises from a read error. This chain uses TRBV2 with TRBJ1-1; 8 nucleotides align to TRBD1. The V gene end was trimmed by 1 base and the J gene end by 5 bases; junction bases not matched to a gene: 12. The CDR3 length is 17 residues. The germline gives CDR1 SNHLY, CDR2 FYNNEI. The CDR3 DNA reads TGTGCCAGCAGTGAAGGGCCCGCGGGCAGGGGGCGAACTGAAGCTTTCTCT. Translation gives CASSEGPAGRGRTEAFS.

This clone was recorded at least ten times. This chain uses TRBV11-2 with TRBJ2-5; tentatively, D is TRBD2 (6 bases). Trimming removed 5 bases from V and 6 bases from J, with 16 bases in between. The CDR3 totals 14 residues. Germline CDR1 SGHAT, CDR2 FQNNGV. CDR3 sequence (DNA): TGTGCCAGCAGCCCCGGGGCTAGCGTAAAGACCCAGTACTTC. Amino acid sequence: CASSPGASVKTQYF.

The table lists this clone with many counts. This chain connects TRBV2 to TRBJ2-2, with 9 bases identical to TRBD2. The CDR3 totals 15 residues. V lost 3 bases, J lost 7 bases, and 6 bases stayed unmatched. The germline gives CDR1 SNHLY, CDR2 FYNNEI. The DNA of the CDR3 is TGTGCCAGCAGTGAGCGGGAGGGCCTCTACGGGGAGCTGTTTTTT. Translating it yields CASSEREGLYGELFF.

The sample holds many counts of this clone. The chain combines TRBV19 with TRBJ2-1; 7 nucleotides line up with TRBD2. The V gene's germline CDR1 is LNHDA and CDR2 SQIVND (reference sequence). Trimming took 2 bases from V and 4 from J; bases not matched to a gene: 11. There are 17 residues in the CDR3. As DNA, the CDR3 is TGTGCCAGTAGTATAAAAGCTGCGGGACTACTTTACAATGAGCAGTTCTTC. As protein: CASSIKAAGLLYNEQFF.

With respect to this clone: One base away lies a much larger clone, so this may be a sequencing read error. Since no conserved phenylalanine or tryptophan closes the CDR3, a read error is the likely cause. This chain connects TRBV19 to TRBJ2-1; 8 bases are a match to TRBD2. CDR1 and CDR2 from the germline V gene are LNHDA and SQIVND (reference sequence). There are 13 residues in the CDR3. Trimming at V came to 7 bases and at J to 3 bases, leaving 2 bases not matched to a gene. The CDR3 loop reads CASNREGYNEQFS. The DNA of the CDR3 is TGTGCCAGTAATCGGGAGGGCTACAATGAGCAGTTCTCC.

The chain links TRBV7-2 to TRBJ2-7, with D perhaps assigned TRBD1 or TRBD2 (5 bases each). Trimming shortened V by 6 bases and J by 2 bases, and 17 bases separated the two germline ends. This CDR3 has 15 residues. Germline CDR1 and CDR2: SGHTA and FQGNSA. The CDR3 coding sequence is TGTGCCAGCAGATTCGGGACCAAAGGGCCCTACGAGCAGTACTTC. Encoded protein: CASRFGTKGPYEQYF.